This section outlines one T cell receptor (beta chain) sequence together with its context. The V segment lost 0 bases and the J segment 9 bases; nucleotides outside the gene matches: 7. The CDR3 sequence is 15 residues long. Germline CDR1 and CDR2: SEHNR and FQNEAQ (reference sequence). The source of the sample is a study of blood T cell repertoires in COVID-19. Overall study context: The United States, Italy and Spain supplied acute and convalescent COVID-19 samples.

The authors' processing: Amplification from reference gene primers served as the basis for estimated nucleated cell counts. Clones were read by immunoSEQ multiplex PCR, and TCRdb kept only the in-frame ones, dropping some. V, J and clone size are taken as reported in that table, and D and trimming were inferred from the DNA itself. The data show more than 90,000 clones, approximately 86% seen once. The chain carries TRBV7-9 and TRBJ2-1; 8 bases are a match to TRBD2. Sequences were obtained from peripheral blood. The receptor was isolated from a middle-aged man with acute or convalescent COVID-19. The CDR3 reads CASSLALGLATEQFF. CDR3 bases: TGTGCCAGCAGCTTAGCGCTCGGACTAGCTACTGAGCAGTTCTTC.